This is a list of T cell receptor beta chains from one sample in a study of shared clonotypes between healthy human individuals. The assay was immunoSEQ multiplex PCR, and TCRdb's table has in-frame clones only and misses some. The repertoire includes some 2,000,000 clones, approximately 94% of them detected once, and around 0.13% sits in the top ten. Sequencing was performed on naive CD4+ T cells sorted from blood. Every receptor here comes from a man between 18 and 35 years old in good health. The CDR3 runs from the conserved cysteine through the conserved F or W. The order of the fields is D gene, clone size, J gene, V gene, CDR3 protein, CDR3 DNA. A D gene is named only where the DNA matches it firmly. Only some rows state a clone size, as once, few, many or a class for expanded clones.

D: TRBD2; size: .; J: TRBJ2-3; V: TRBV10-1; CDR3: CASSDSERLAGGPLDTQYF; DNA: TGCGCCAGCAGTGACAGCGAGAGACTAGCGGGAGGGCCGTTAGATACGCAGTATTTT
D: TRBD2; size: .; J: TRBJ2-7; V: TRBV7-2; CDR3: CASSPGLAVNYEQYF; DNA: TGTGCCAGCAGCCCTGGACTAGCGGTGAACTACGAGCAGTACTTC
D: .; size: .; J: TRBJ2-7; V: TRBV4-3; CDR3: CASSQAQGNYEQYF; DNA: TGCGCCAGCAGCCAAGCACAGGGAAACTACGAGCAGTACTTC
D: TRBD1; size: once; J: TRBJ2-5; V: TRBV5-1; CDR3: CASSLLGQGAETQYF; DNA: TGCGCCAGCAGCTTGTTGGGACAGGGAGCGGAGACCCAGTACTTC
D: TRBD1; size: .; J: TRBJ2-7; V: TRBV6-1; CDR3: CASSEGGRGYEQYF; DNA: TGTGCCAGCAGTGAAGGAGGCAGGGGGTACGAGCAGTACTTC
D: TRBD2; size: .; J: TRBJ2-6; V: TRBV28; CDR3: CASSLLAGDSGANVLTF; DNA: TGTGCCAGCAGTTTATTGGCGGGGGACTCTGGGGCCAACGTCCTGACTTTC
D: .; size: .; J: TRBJ1-6; V: TRBV7-9; CDR3: CASSLAGPQRWSPLHF; DNA: TGTGCCAGCAGCTTAGCCGGACCGCAACGGTGGTCACCCCTCCACTTT
D: .; size: .; J: TRBJ1-2; V: TRBV7-9; CDR3: CASSLSRGTGYGYTF; DNA: TGTGCCAGCAGCTTAAGTAGGGGAACGGGCTATGGCTACACCTTC
D: TRBD1; size: .; J: TRBJ2-7; V: TRBV19; CDR3: CASSTQGAQREQYF; DNA: TGTGCCAGTAGTACTCAGGGGGCTCAACGCGAGCAGTACTTC
D: .; size: once; J: TRBJ2-1; V: TRBV12-5; CDR3: CASGLGRMGRGEFF; DNA: TGTGCTAGTGGTTTGGGGAGAATGGGAAGAGGGGAGTTCTTC
D: .; size: .; J: TRBJ1-2; V: TRBV7-8; CDR3: CASVLLSTDYGYTF; DNA: TGTGCCAGCGTCCTTTTATCGACTGACTATGGCTACACCTTC
D: .; size: once; J: TRBJ2-1; V: TRBV9; CDR3: CASSVRGRRDNEQFF; DNA: TGTGCCAGCAGCGTTAGGGGTCGACGAGACAATGAGCAGTTCTTC
D: .; size: once; J: TRBJ2-2; V: TRBV5-1; CDR3: CASSPYGGTGTGELFF; DNA: TGCGCCAGCAGCCCCTATGGGGGGACCGGCACCGGGGAGCTGTTTTTT
D: TRBD1; size: .; J: TRBJ1-1; V: TRBV20-1; CDR3: CSGQGSAEAFF; DNA: TGCAGTGGACAGGGGTCCGCTGAAGCTTTCTTT
D: .; size: .; J: TRBJ1-6; V: TRBV7-9; CDR3: CATCWGSDSPLHF; DNA: TGTGCCACCTGTTGGGGGAGCGATTCACCCCTCCACTTT
D: TRBD1; size: .; J: TRBJ2-7; V: TRBV2; CDR3: CAITTGKYEQYF; DNA: TGTGCCATCACGACAGGGAAATACGAGCAGTACTTC
D: .; size: .; J: TRBJ2-5; V: TRBV27; CDR3: CASSFAQTGGETQYF; DNA: TGTGCCAGCAGTTTCGCTCAGACGGGTGGGGAGACCCAGTACTTC
D: .; size: .; J: TRBJ2-5; V: TRBV10-3; CDR3: CAISEKGETQYF; DNA: TGTGCCATCAGTGAGAAAGGGGAGACCCAGTACTTC
D: .; size: .; J: TRBJ2-7; V: TRBV5-1; CDR3: CASSPQDGPYEQYF; DNA: TGCGCCAGCAGCCCCCAGGACGGGCCCTACGAGCAGTACTTC
D: TRBD2; size: once; J: TRBJ2-1; V: TRBV9; CDR3: CASSRLAESYNEQFF; DNA: TGTGCCAGCAGCAGACTAGCGGAATCCTACAATGAGCAGTTCTTC
D: TRBD2; size: .; J: TRBJ2-2; V: TRBV6-5; CDR3: CAIRLAANTGELFF; DNA: TGTGCCATTCGACTAGCGGCGAACACCGGGGAGCTGTTTTTT